The entry that follows covers one TCR beta chain sequence. This record comes from a study of cytomegalovirus exposure and HLA in healthy donors. Repertoires were generated with immunoSEQ multiplex PCR, while TCRdb's copy carries only in-frame clones and drops some. The sample has approximately 70,000 clones, around 94% seen once. The CDR3 extends over 16 amino acids. Per the germline V gene, CDR1 is MNHEY and CDR2 is SMNVEV (reference sequence). Between the trimmed V and J ends, which lost 2 bases and 4 bases, there was a span of 17 bases. The sequencing input was PBMCs. The TCR originated in a woman between 18 and 29 years old in good health and CMV-seronegative. The V and J genes are TRBV27 and TRBJ2-5; D is possibly TRBD2 (6 bases). The CDR3 nucleotides read TGTGCCAGCAGTTTACGCCTTGTGGGGGGACGAGAGACCCAGTACTTC. Translating gives CASSLRLVGGRETQYF.